This entry concerns a single T cell receptor (beta chain). Clones were sequenced by immunoSEQ multiplex PCR, and TCRdb holds only the in-frame ones, with some missing. Counted here are about 78,000 clones, 90% to 97% occurring once; the ten biggest clones make up approximately 0.03%. The CDR3 has 15 amino acids. V shed 1 base and J shed 3 bases, with 12 bases lying between them. CDR1 is SGHTA and CDR2 is FQGNSA in the germline V gene. Thymus was obtained from resections taken during corrective heart surgery. This specimen comes from a study of human thymus T cells. This TCR was sampled from a boy in the first two years of life with a congenital heart defect but otherwise immunologically healthy. The sequenced sample consisted of thymus tissue. This chain joins TRBV7-2 and TRBJ1-2; D possibly corresponds to TRBD1 (5 bases). CDR3 sequence reads: CASSLGGDWHYGYTF. The CDR3 nucleotides read TGTGCCAGCAGCTTAGGGGGGGATTGGCACTATGGCTACACCTTC.